Presented here are 5 T cell receptor beta chains from one specimen sequenced in a study of chemoradiotherapy in HPV16-positive cancers. The data were produced by immunoSEQ multiplex PCR, yet TCRdb's version contains in-frame clones alone and is incomplete. The table includes about 10,000 clones, about nine tenths detected once. The sequencing here drew on blood, taken from a patient who underwent chemoradiotherapy. These receptors came from a human donor with HPV-associated anogenital cancer.

This clone was observed a handful of times. The rearrangement joins TRBV18 to TRBJ2-7, with 8 bases lining up with TRBD1. CDR1 and CDR2 from the germline V gene are KGHSH and LQKENI. The junction had 7 bases not matched to a gene; V was cut back by 2 bases and J by 7 bases. This CDR3 is 14 amino acids long. CDR3 nucleotide sequence: TGTGCCAGCTCACCAGGACAGGGAGTTAGGGAGCAGTACTTC. Its protein product is CASSPGQGVREQYF.

CDR3 nucleotide sequence: TGCGCCAGCAGCTTGGCCGGGCTCCGAAATGAGCAGTTCTTC. Translating gives CASSLAGLRNEQFF. The rearrangement links TRBV5-1 to TRBJ2-1; no firm D call. Trimming shortened V by 0 bases and J by 7 bases, and 11 bases separated the two germline ends. Germline V gene lookup returns CDR1 SGHRS and CDR2 YFSETQ. There are 14 residues in the CDR3.

The chain couples TRBV4-1 to TRBJ2-5; TRBD2 might be the D (6 bases). Trimming stripped 1 base from V and 5 bases from J, with 20 bases between. This CDR3 has 17 amino acids. CDR1 and CDR2 from the germline V gene are MGHRA and YSYEKL. The chain's CDR3 is CASSQGGGDSPRETQYF. The DNA for the CDR3 is TGCGCCAGCAGCCAAGGGGGCGGGGACTCCCCAAGGGAGACCCAGTACTTC.

The chain links TRBV9 to TRBJ2-1, with D possibly being TRBD1 (6 bases). Germline CDR1 SGDLS, CDR2 YYNGEE. This CDR3 contains 15 residues. Deletions cut 4 bases from V and 4 bases from J, with 15 bases between. The CDR3 DNA sequence: TGTGCCAGCAGCCCCTGGACAGAAACTTACAATGAGCAGTTCTTC. It yields the protein CASSPWTETYNEQFF.

The genes are TRBV4-3 and TRBJ2-1, with D possibly TRBD1 on 5 matching bases. Per germline, CDR1 LGHNA and CDR2 YSLEER. This CDR3 region has 19 residues. With 1 base removed from V and 7 bases from J, the gap between germline ends came to 26 bases. This chain's CDR3 is CASSQVAGIAPRVFNEQFF. CDR3 DNA sequence: TGCGCCAGCAGCCAAGTGGCAGGGATCGCCCCCAGGGTATTTAATGAGCAGTTCTTC.